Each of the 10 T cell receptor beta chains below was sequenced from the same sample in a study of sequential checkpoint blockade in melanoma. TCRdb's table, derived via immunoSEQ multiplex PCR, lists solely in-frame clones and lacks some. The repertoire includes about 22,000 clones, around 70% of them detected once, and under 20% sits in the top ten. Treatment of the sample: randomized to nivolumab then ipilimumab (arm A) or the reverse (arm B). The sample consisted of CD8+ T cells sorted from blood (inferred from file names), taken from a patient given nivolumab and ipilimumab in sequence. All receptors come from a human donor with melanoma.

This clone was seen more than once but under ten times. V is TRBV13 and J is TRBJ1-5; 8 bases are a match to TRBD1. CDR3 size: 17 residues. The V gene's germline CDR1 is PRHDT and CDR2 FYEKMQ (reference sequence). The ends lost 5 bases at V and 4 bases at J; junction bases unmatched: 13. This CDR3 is CASSEAPWTGLNQPQHF. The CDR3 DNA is TGTGCCAGCAGCGAAGCCCCGTGGACAGGGCTTAATCAGCCCCAGCATTTT.

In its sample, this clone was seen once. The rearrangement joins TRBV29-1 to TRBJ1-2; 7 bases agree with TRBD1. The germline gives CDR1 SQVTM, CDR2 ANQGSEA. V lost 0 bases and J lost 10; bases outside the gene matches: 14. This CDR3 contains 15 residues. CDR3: CSVEDWDSHDVAYTF. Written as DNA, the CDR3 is TGCAGCGTTGAAGATTGGGACAGCCACGACGTGGCCTACACCTTC.

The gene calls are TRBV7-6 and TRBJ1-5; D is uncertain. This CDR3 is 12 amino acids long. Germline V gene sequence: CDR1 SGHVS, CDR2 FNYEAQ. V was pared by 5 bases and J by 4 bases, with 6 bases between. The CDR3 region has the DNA TGTGCCAGCAGCCTAATAAATCAGCCCCAGCATTTT. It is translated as CASSLINQPQHF.

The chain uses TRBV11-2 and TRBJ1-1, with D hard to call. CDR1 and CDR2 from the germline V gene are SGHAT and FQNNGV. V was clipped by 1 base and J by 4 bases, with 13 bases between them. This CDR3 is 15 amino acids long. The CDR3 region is CASSLGPGPGTEAFF. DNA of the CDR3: TGTGCCAGCAGCTTAGGCCCAGGCCCAGGCACTGAAGCTTTCTTT. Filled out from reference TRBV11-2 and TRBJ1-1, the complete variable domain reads EAGVAQSPRYKIIEKRQSVAFWCNPISGHATLYWYQQILGQGPKLLIQFQNNGVVDDSQLPKDRFSAERLKGVDSTLKIQPAKLEDSAVYLCASSLGPGPGTEAFFGQGTRLTVV.

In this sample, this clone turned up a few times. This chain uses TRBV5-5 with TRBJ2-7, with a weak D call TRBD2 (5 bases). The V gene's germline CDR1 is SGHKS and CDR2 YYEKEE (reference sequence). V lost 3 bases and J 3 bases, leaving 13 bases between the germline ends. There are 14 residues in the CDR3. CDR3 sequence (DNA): TGTGCCAGCAGCTCCTTACCGGGAAGCTACGAGCAGTACTTC. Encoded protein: CASSSLPGSYEQYF.

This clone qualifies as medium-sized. The DNA for the CDR3 is TGTGCCAGCAGCGTGGGACAGGGAGTTGTTGAAAAACTGTTTTTT. Translation: CASSVGQGVVEKLFF. This chain joins TRBV9 and TRBJ1-4; 9 bases fit TRBD1. After removal of 2 bases from V and 7 bases from J, the junction contained 6 bases not matched to a gene. This CDR3 region has 15 residues. Germline V gene data show CDR1 as SGDLS and CDR2 as YYNGEE.

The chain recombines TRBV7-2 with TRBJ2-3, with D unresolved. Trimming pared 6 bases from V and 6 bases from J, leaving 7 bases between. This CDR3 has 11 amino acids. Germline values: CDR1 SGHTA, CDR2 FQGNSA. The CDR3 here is CASRPRDTQYF. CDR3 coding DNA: TGTGCCAGCAGACCTCGGGATACGCAGTATTTT. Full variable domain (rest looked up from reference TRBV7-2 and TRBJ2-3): GAGVSQSPSNKVTEKGKDVELRCDPISGHTALYWYRQSLGQGLEFLIYFQGNSAPDKSGLPSDRFSAERTGGSVSTLTIQRTQQEDSAVYLCASRPRDTQYFGPGTRLTVL.

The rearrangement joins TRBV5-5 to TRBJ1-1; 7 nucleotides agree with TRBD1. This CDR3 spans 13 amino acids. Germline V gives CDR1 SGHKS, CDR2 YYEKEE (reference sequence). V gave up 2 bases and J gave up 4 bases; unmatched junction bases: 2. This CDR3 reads CASSFDRATEAFF. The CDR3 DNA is TGTGCCAGCAGCTTCGACAGGGCCACTGAAGCTTTCTTT.

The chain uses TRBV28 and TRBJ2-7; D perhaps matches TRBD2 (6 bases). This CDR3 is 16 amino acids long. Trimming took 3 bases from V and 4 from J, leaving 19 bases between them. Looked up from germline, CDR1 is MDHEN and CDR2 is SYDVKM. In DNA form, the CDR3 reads TGTGCCAGCAGTTTTAGGCGGGACTCCCTCGATTACGAGCAGTACGTC. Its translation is CASSFRRDSLDYEQYV.

The CDR3 coding sequence is TGTGCCAGTAGTATCGGGATTAATGAAAAACTGTTTTTT. This encodes CASSIGINEKLFF. This chain uses TRBV19 with TRBJ1-4, with D hard to call. Germline loops: CDR1 LNHDA, CDR2 SQIVND (reference sequence). The CDR3 has 13 residues. Between the trimmed V and J ends, which lost 3 bases and 4 bases, there was a span of 6 bases.